Below, 21 T cell receptor beta chains from the same sample are listed, as sequenced in a study of shared clonotypes between healthy human individuals (dated by TCRdb to the early 2020s). Library prep was done by the immunoSEQ multiplex PCR assay. Sourced from immuneACCESS, this table was stored by TCRdb with only in-frame sequences that have V and J called. A share of the clones is absent; for the studies checked, an unresolved V gene accounts for under half, and the remainder has no known explanation. The sample table holds over 800,000 clones, of which 80% to 95% were seen once. Under 30% of the sample comes from the top ten. CD8 naive samples consisted of CD45RO-negative cells that were positively selected for CCR7, yielding a CD45RA+CCR7+ population without TemRA cells. The sample taken for sequencing was naive CD8+ T cells sorted from blood. The cell subset or site label corresponds to: CD45RA+CCR7+. These receptors were collected from a young man in good health.

This clone was counted a single time. V gene TRBV4-3 combines with J gene TRBJ2-7; no reliable D call. This CDR3 is 14 amino acids long. The V gene lost 0 bases and the J gene lost 3 bases, with 9 bases spanning the gap. In germline, CDR1 is LGHNA, CDR2 YSLEER. CDR3 amino acids: CASSQERTYYEQYF. The CDR3 nucleotides are TGCGCCAGCAGCCAAGAGCGGACGTACTACGAGCAGTACTTC.

V gene TRBV6-5 combines with J gene TRBJ2-1, with a weak D call TRBD2 (5 bases). With 2 bases removed from V and 10 bases from J, the gap between germline ends came to 12 bases. This CDR3 has 13 amino acids. Germline V gene data show CDR1 as MNHEY and CDR2 as SVGAGI. CDR3 region: CASSYPESSEQFF. Here the CDR3 DNA reads TGTGCCAGCAGTTACCCCGAATCTAGCGAGCAGTTCTTC.

CDR3 in amino acids: CASSQLDARNSDTQYF. Here the CDR3 DNA reads TGTGCCAGCAGCCAACTAGACGCACGTAACTCAGATACGCAGTATTTT. The chain carries TRBV7-9 and TRBJ2-3; D perhaps matches TRBD2 (5 bases). Germline V gives CDR1 SEHNR, CDR2 FQNEAQ (reference sequence). The CDR3 runs 16 residues. Deletions cut 5 bases from V and 4 bases from J, with 19 bases between.

V is TRBV7-9 and J is TRBJ2-7; 7 nucleotides agree with TRBD1. CDR1 and CDR2 (germline): SEHNR, FQNEAQ (reference sequence). Unmatched junction bases numbered 10, after V lost 5 bases and J lost 0 bases. The CDR3 extends over 16 amino acids. CDR3 region: CASSMDRMGSSYEQYF. The CDR3 DNA reads as TGTGCCAGCAGCATGGACAGGATGGGGAGCTCCTACGAGCAGTACTTC.

Worth noting for this clone: A single base is all that separates this from a far larger clone, so a read error is likely. This same CDR3 is encoded by further DNA sequences in the sample. The chain is built from TRBV28 and TRBJ2-7, with D perhaps matching TRBD1 or TRBD2 (5 bases each). Germline values: CDR1 MDHEN, CDR2 SYDVKM. This CDR3 has 12 amino acids. The CDR3 loop reads CASGASDYEQYF. The CDR3 DNA reads TGTGCCAGCGGGGCGTCAGACTACGAGCAGTACTTT.

The CDR3 here is CASSGPGQGINQPQHF. The DNA of the CDR3 is TGTGCCAGTAGTGGCCCGGGACAGGGGATCAATCAGCCCCAGCATTTT. The chain combines TRBV19 with TRBJ1-5, with 10 bases aligning to TRBD1. Per germline, CDR1 LNHDA and CDR2 SQIVND (reference sequence). The V and J ends lost 5 bases and 3 bases, in that order; junction bases with no gene match: 7. This CDR3 contains 16 residues.

As concerns this clone: The identical CDR3 is also encoded by other nucleotide sequences in the sample. The chain links TRBV18 to TRBJ2-7; the match to TRBD1 covers 8 bases. This CDR3 spans 14 amino acids. The germline gives CDR1 KGHSH, CDR2 LQKENI. Trimming cost V 2 bases and J 2 bases; bases outside gene matches: 2. This CDR3 reads CASSPGTGAYEQYF. CDR3 DNA: TGTGCCAGCTCACCAGGGACAGGCGCCTACGAGCAGTACTTC.

The chain joins TRBV4-1 to TRBJ2-1, with 11 bases aligning to TRBD2. Germline V lookup: CDR1 MGHRA, CDR2 YSYEKL. This CDR3 is 20 amino acids long. J gave up 0 bases and V 4 bases, and 14 bases lay outside the gene matches. The CDR3 spells CASSPVWASGRLSSYNEQFF. The CDR3 nucleotides are TGCGCCAGCAGCCCAGTATGGGCTAGCGGGAGGCTCAGCTCCTACAATGAGCAGTTCTTC.

V gene TRBV9 combines with J gene TRBJ2-7, with D uncertain. The CDR3 consists of 16 residues. Germline-derived CDR1 and CDR2 are SGDLS and YYNGEE. V lost 4 bases and J lost 5, with 22 bases in between. The CDR3 DNA sequence: TGTGCCAGCAGCTCTCGACCCGGGTCACCTACCCACGAGCAGTACTTC. As protein: CASSSRPGSPTHEQYF.

This chain uses TRBV7-2 with TRBJ2-5, with TRBD2 matching over 8 bases. The V and J ends lost 5 bases and 2 bases, in that order; junction bases with no gene match: 7. This CDR3 has 15 residues. CDR1 and CDR2 from the germline V gene are SGHTA and FQGNSA. CDR3 protein: CASSQVAGLQETQYF. The CDR3 region has the DNA TGTGCCAGCAGCCAAGTAGCGGGACTACAAGAGACCCAGTACTTC.

This clone was seen just once. The gene calls are TRBV28 and TRBJ2-1, with TRBD2 matching over 9 bases. The CDR3 is 14 residues long. Per the germline V gene, CDR1 is MDHEN and CDR2 is SYDVKM. Losses at the gene ends were 6 bases for V and 7 bases for J; bases not matched to a gene: 7. CDR3 sequence reads: CASRLSGSLNEQFF. The CDR3 nucleotides read TGTGCCAGCAGACTTAGCGGGAGCCTTAATGAGCAGTTCTTC.

V and J are TRBV11-2 and TRBJ2-2; 7 bases are shared with TRBD2. The length of the CDR3 is 16 residues. V lost 5 bases and J lost 1; bases outside the gene matches: 7. Looked up from germline, CDR1 is SGHAT and CDR2 is FQNNGV. The CDR3 coding sequence is TGTGCCAGCAGCCCCCCGGGCGGGAGGAACACCGGGGAGCTGTTTTTT. It codes for CASSPPGGRNTGELFF.

This clone came up once. This chain joins TRBV6-1 and TRBJ2-3; D remains ambiguous. There are 18 residues in the CDR3. The germline V gene has CDR1 MNHNS and CDR2 SASEGT. V lost 2 bases to trimming and J lost 2 bases, with 20 bases between them. The CDR3 DNA sequence: TGTGCCAGCAGTGAATTCACGACCCCTTTGAGCCCCACAGATACGCAGTATTTT. Translating it yields CASSEFTTPLSPTDTQYF.

Turning to this clone: Sequence at one end of the junction differs from germline and may be a read error. V usage is TRBV7-9 and J usage is TRBJ2-5, with 7 bases lining up with TRBD2. This CDR3 contains 12 residues. CDR1 is SEHNR and CDR2 is FQNEAQ in the germline V gene (reference sequence). CDR3 loop: CASSVAGRPQYF. The CDR3 nucleotides are TGTGCCAGCAGCGTAGCGGGTCGCCCCCAGTACTTC. Supplemented by reference TRBV7-9 and TRBJ2-5, the full variable domain reads DTGVSQNPRHKITKRGQNVTFRCDPISEHNRLYWYRQTLGQGPEFLTYFQNEAQLEKSRLLSDRFSAERPKGSFSTLEIQRTEQGDSAMYLCASSVAGRPQYFGPGTRLLVL.

The J gene is TRBJ2-1, the V gene TRBV29-1; D is perhaps TRBD2 (6 bases). CDR3 length: 10 amino acids. CDR1 is SQVTM and CDR2 is ANQGSEA in the germline V gene. The V end lost 8 bases, the J end lost 6 bases, and 8 bases lay between the germline ends. CDR3 nucleotides: TGCAGCACCGGGGGCAATGAGCAGTTCTTC. It is translated as CSTGGNEQFF.

V usage is TRBV28 and J usage is TRBJ2-2, with 11 bases identical to TRBD2. The CDR3 consists of 18 residues. Trimming took 9 bases from V and 2 from J; bases not matched to a gene: 14. From germline, CDR1 is MDHEN and CDR2 SYDVKM. The CDR3 loop reads CASYPNRGLAGNTGELFF. Here the CDR3 DNA reads TGTGCCAGTTATCCGAATCGAGGACTAGCGGGCAACACCGGGGAGCTGTTTTTT.

DNA of the CDR3: TGTGCCAGCAGTGAAGGCAGGGGGCCGGAGACCCAGTACTTC. It yields the protein CASSEGRGPETQYF. The chain is built from TRBV6-1 and TRBJ2-5; 8 bases agree with TRBD1. Germline values: CDR1 MNHNS, CDR2 SASEGT. The CDR3 has 14 residues. Losses at the gene ends were 1 base for V and 5 bases for J; bases not matched to a gene: 3.

CDR3 in amino acids: CASSLTLGQGVYMNTEAFF. The CDR3 DNA sequence: TGTGCCAGCAGCTTGACCCTCGGACAGGGAGTATACATGAACACTGAAGCTTTCTTT. V is TRBV11-2 and J is TRBJ1-1; 8 bases are shared with TRBD1. With V trimmed by 3 bases and J by 0 bases, 15 bases remained unmatched. Germline V CDR1 and CDR2: SGHAT, FQNNGV. CDR3 length equals 19 residues.

V is TRBV4-1 and J is TRBJ2-1; D not certain. This CDR3 contains 16 residues. Trimming pared 0 bases from V and 0 bases from J, leaving 9 bases between. Germline loops: CDR1 MGHRA, CDR2 YSYEKL. CDR3 protein: CASSQEWRSSYNEQFF. Here the CDR3 DNA reads TGCGCCAGCAGCCAAGAATGGCGGAGCTCCTACAATGAGCAGTTCTTC.

This chain links TRBV9 with TRBJ2-2; D not resolved. CDR1 and CDR2 from the germline V gene are SGDLS and YYNGEE. The V end lost 0 bases, the J end lost 6 bases, and 6 bases lay between the germline ends. The CDR3 consists of 13 residues. CDR3 nucleotide sequence: TGTGCCAGCAGCGTAGCTTTGGCCGGGGAGCTGTTTTTT. Protein product: CASSVALAGELFF.

This chain uses TRBV7-9 with TRBJ2-7, with 9 bases aligning to TRBD2. The CDR3 length is 14 residues. CDR1 and CDR2 from the germline V gene are SEHNR and FQNEAQ (reference sequence). Germline trimming cut 5 bases from V and 3 bases from J; bases unmatched to any gene: 5. CDR3: CASSTRTSDYEQYF. In DNA, the CDR3 is TGTGCCAGCAGCACACGGACTAGCGACTACGAGCAGTACTTC. Full variable domain (outside the CDR3, taken from reference TRBV7-9 and TRBJ2-7): DTGVSQNPRHKITKRGQNVTFRCDPISEHNRLYWYRQTLGQGPEFLTYFQNEAQLEKSRLLSDRFSAERPKGSFSTLEIQRTEQGDSAMYLCASSTRTSDYEQYFGPGTRLTVT.